This TCR beta chain is drawn from a study of blood T cells in healthy people across ages. PCR was performed a second time for 7 to 11 cycles using a sample-barcoded 5' primer and a J-beta primer mix. A template-switch adaptor with 12 random nucleotides tagged each cDNA molecule. TCRdb re-analysed the 5' RACE reads in MiXCR, keeping a single row per CDR3 protein. This table has about 1,500,000 distinct CDR3 sequences, about 30% appearing once. Sequencing was performed on blood. The origin of this receptor is a woman aged 25-40 years in good health.

The CDR3 spells CSASLAGGVETQYF. Here the CDR3 DNA reads TGCAGTGCGTCACTAGCGGGGGGCGTAGAGACCCAGTACTTC. This chain uses TRBV20-1 with TRBJ2-5, with TRBD2 matching 12 bases. Germline V gene data show CDR1 as DFQATT and CDR2 as SNEGSKA (reference sequence). With 6 bases clipped from V and 4 bases from J, the junction kept 6 bases outside the gene matches. The CDR3 loop spans 14 amino acids.